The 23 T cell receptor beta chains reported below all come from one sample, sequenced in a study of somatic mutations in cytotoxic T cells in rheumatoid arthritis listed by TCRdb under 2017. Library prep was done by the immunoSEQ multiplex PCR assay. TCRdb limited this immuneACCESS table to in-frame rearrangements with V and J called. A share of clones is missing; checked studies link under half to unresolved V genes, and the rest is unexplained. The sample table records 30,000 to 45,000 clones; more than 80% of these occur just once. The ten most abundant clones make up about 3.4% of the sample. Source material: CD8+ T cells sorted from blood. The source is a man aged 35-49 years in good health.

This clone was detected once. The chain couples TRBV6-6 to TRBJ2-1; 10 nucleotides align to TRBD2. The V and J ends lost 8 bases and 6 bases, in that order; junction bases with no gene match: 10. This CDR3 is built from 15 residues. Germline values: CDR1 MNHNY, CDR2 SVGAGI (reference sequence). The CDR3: CASRLVAGGSNEQFF. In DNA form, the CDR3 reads TGTGCCAGCCGGTTAGTAGCGGGAGGTTCCAATGAGCAGTTCTTC.

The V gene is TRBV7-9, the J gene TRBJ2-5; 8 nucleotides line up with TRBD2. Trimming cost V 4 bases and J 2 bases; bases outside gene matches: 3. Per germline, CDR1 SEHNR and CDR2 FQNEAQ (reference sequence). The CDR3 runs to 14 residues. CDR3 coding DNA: TGTGCCAGCAGCTCGGAGCGGGAGCAAGAGACCCAGTACTTC. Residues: CASSSEREQETQYF.

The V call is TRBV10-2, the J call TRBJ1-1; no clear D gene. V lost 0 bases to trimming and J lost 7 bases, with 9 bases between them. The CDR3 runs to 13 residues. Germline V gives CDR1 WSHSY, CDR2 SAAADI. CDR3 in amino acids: CASSESGRHEAFF. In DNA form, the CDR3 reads TGCGCCAGCAGTGAGTCGGGCAGGCATGAAGCTTTCTTT.

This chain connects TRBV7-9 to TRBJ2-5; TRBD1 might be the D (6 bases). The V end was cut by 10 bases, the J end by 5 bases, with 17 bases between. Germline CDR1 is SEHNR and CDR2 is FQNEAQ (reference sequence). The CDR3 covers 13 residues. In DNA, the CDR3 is TGTGCCACGGTCGGGACACTGGACGAGACCCAGTACTTC. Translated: CATVGTLDETQYF.

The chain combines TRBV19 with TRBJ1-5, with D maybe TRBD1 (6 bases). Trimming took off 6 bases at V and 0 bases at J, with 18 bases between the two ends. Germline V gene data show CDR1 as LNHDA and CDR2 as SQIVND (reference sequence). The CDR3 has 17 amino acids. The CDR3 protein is CASSRLAQGHSNQPQHF. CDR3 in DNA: TGTGCCAGTAGCCGCTTAGCCCAGGGGCATAGCAATCAGCCCCAGCATTTT.

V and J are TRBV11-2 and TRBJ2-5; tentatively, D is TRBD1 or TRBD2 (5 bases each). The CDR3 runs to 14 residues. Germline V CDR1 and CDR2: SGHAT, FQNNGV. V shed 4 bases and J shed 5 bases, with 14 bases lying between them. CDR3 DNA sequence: TGTGCCAGCAGCTCCCAGGGACCTGGGGAGACCCAGTACTTC. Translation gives CASSSQGPGETQYF.

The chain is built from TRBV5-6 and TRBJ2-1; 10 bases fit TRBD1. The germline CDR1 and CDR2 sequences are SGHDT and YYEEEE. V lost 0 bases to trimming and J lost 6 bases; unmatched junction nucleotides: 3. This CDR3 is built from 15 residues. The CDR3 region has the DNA TGTGCCAGCAGCTTGGAGGGACAGGGGCTCAATGAGCAGTTCTTC. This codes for CASSLEGQGLNEQFF.

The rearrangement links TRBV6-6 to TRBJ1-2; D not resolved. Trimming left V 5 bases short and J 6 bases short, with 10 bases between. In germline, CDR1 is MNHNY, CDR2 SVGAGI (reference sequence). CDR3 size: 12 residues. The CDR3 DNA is TGTGCCAGCAGTCCCGGGTCGGATGGCTACACCTTC. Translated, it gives CASSPGSDGYTF.

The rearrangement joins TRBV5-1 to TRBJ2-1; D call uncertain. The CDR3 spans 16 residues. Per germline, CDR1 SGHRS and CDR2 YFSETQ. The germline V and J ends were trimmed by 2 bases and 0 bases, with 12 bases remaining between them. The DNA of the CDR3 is TGCGCCAGCAGCTTCTCCGGCGGCAGCTCCTACAATGAGCAGTTCTTC. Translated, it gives CASSFSGGSSYNEQFF. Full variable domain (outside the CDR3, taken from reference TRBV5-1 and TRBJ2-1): KAGVTQTPRYLIKTRGQQVTLSCSPISGHRSVSWYQQTPGQGLQFLFEYFSETQRNKGNFPGRFSGRQFSNSRSEMNVSTLELGDSALYLCASSFSGGSSYNEQFFGPGTRLTVL.

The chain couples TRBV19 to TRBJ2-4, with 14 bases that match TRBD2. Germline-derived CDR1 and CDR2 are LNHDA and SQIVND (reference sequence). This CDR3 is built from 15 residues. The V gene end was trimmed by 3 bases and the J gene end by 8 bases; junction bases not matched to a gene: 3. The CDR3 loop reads CASSIGGLAGDIQYF. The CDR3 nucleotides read TGTGCCAGTAGTATTGGGGGACTAGCGGGGGACATTCAGTACTTC.

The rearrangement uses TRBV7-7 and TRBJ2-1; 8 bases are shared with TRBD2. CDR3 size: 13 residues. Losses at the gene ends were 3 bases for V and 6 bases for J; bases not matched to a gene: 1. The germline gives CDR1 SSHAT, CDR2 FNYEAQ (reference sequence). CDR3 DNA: TGTGCCAGCAGCTTTAGCGGGGTCAATGAGCAGTTCTTC. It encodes CASSFSGVNEQFF.

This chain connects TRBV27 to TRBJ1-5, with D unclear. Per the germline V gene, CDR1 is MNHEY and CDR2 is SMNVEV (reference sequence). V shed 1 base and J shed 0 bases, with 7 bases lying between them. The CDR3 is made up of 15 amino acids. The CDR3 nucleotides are TGTGCCAGCAGTTTATTGGGGTATAGCAATCAGCCCCAGCATTTT. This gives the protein CASSLLGYSNQPQHF.

CDR3 loop: CASSLWDGAGNTIYF. DNA for the CDR3: TGTGCCAGCAGCCTTTGGGATGGCGCTGGAAACACCATATATTTT. The chain joins TRBV7-2 to TRBJ1-3; D is undetermined. Trimming left V 5 bases short and J 2 bases short, with 13 bases between. The CDR3 extends over 15 amino acids. Germline V gene data show CDR1 as SGHTA and CDR2 as FQGNSA.

The CDR3 loop is CASRGQEGSGNTIYF. Here the CDR3 DNA reads TGCGCCAGCAGGGGACAAGAAGGCTCTGGAAACACCATATATTTT. J is TRBJ1-3 and V is TRBV4-1, with a tentative D call TRBD1 (6 bases). The V end lost 6 bases, the J end lost 0 bases, and 12 bases lay between the germline ends. The CDR3 totals 15 residues. Germline values: CDR1 MGHRA, CDR2 YSYEKL.

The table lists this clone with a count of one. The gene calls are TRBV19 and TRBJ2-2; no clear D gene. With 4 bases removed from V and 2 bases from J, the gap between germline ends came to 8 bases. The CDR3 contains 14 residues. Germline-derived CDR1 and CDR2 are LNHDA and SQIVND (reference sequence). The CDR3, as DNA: TGTGCCAGTAGTAAAACTGCCAACACCGGGGAGCTGTTTTTT. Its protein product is CASSKTANTGELFF. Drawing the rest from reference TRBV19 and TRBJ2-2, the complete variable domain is DGGITQSPKYLFRKEGQNVTLSCEQNLNHDAMYWYRQDPGQGLRLIYYSQIVNDFQKGDIAEGYSVSREKKESFPLTVTSAQKNPTAFYLCASSKTANTGELFFGEGSRLTVL.

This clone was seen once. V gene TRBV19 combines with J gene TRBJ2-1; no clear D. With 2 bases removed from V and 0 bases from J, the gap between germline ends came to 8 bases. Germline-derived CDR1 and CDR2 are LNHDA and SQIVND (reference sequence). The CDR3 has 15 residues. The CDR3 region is CASSIKGISYNEQFF. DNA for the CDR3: TGTGCCAGTAGTATAAAAGGGATCTCCTACAATGAGCAGTTCTTC.

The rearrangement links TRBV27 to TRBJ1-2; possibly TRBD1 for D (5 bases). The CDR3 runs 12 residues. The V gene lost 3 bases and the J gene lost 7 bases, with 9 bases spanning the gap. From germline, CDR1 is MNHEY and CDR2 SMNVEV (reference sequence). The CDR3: CASSLGPIGYTF. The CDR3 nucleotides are TGTGCCAGCAGTTTGGGACCAATTGGCTACACCTTC.

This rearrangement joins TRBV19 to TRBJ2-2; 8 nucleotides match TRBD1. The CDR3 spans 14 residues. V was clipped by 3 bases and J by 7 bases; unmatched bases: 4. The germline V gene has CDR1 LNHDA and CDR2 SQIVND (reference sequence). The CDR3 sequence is CASSIGQGIGELFF. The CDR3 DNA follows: TGTGCCAGTAGTATCGGACAGGGTATCGGGGAGCTGTTTTTT.

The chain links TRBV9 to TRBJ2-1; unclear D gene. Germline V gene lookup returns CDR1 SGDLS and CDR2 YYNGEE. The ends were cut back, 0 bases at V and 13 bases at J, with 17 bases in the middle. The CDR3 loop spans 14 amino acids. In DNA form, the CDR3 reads TGTGCCAGCAGCGTAGGACTCGCCCAGGCTGGACAGTTCTTC. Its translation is CASSVGLAQAGQFF.

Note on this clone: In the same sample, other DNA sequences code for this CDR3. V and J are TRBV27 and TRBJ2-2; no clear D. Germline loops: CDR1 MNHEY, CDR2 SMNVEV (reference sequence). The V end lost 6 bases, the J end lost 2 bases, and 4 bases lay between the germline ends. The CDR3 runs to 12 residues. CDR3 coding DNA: TGTGCCAGCAGGGGAAACACCGGGGAGCTGTTTTTT. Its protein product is CASRGNTGELFF.

The CDR3 sequence: CASSRTGLTEAFF. The CDR3 bases are TGTGCCAGCTCACGGACAGGGCTCACTGAAGCTTTCTTT. V gene TRBV18 combines with J gene TRBJ1-1, with 8 bases that match TRBD1. CDR1 is KGHSH, CDR2 LQKENI, per germline. The CDR3 contains 13 residues. Germline trimming cut 4 bases from V and 4 bases from J; bases unmatched to any gene: 2. The full variable domain, with the rest looked up from reference TRBV18 and TRBJ1-1, is NAGVMQNPRHLVRRRGQEARLRCSPMKGHSHVYWYRQLPEEGLKFMVYLQKENIIDESGMPKERFSAEFPKEGPSILRIQQVVRGDSAAYFCASSRTGLTEAFFGQGTRLTVV.

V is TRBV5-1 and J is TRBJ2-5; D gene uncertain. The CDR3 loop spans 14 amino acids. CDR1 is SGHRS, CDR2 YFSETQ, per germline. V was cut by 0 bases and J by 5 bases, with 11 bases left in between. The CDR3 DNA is TGCGCCAGCAGCTTGGTAGACCCTGCGGAGACCCAGTACTTC. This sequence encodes CASSLVDPAETQYF.

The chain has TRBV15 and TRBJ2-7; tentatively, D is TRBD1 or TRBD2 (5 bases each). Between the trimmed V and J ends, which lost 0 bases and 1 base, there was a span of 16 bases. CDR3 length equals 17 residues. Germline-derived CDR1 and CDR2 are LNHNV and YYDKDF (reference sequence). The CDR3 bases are TGTGCCACCAGCAGAGATCCTCCCAGGGAGTTGTCCTACGAGCAGTACTTC. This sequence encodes CATSRDPPRELSYEQYF.